This entry lists 20 T cell receptor beta chains sequenced from one sample in a study of blood T cell repertoires in COVID-19. Sequencing was performed with immunoSEQ multiplex PCR; in TCRdb, only in-frame clones are kept and a portion is missing. The sample lists approximately 240,000 clones, roughly 82% occurring once. The specimen sequenced was peripheral blood. These TCRs come from a woman in her forties who had recovered from COVID-19.

The rearrangement links TRBV29-1 to TRBJ1-2, with no clear D. This CDR3 contains 12 residues. Germline V gives CDR1 SQVTM, CDR2 ANQGSEA. The CDR3 sequence is CSAGYAVAPTTF. DNA of the CDR3: TGCAGTGCTGGGTACGCGGTCGCACCAACCACCTTC.

V and J are TRBV19 and TRBJ1-1; no definite D call. The CDR3 has 16 amino acids. Trimming cost V 0 bases and J 0 bases, with 11 bases left between them. Looked up from germline, CDR1 is LNHDA and CDR2 is SQIVND (reference sequence). CDR3 nucleotide sequence: TGTGCCAGTAGTATAGACCGATACCCTATGAACACTGAAGCTTTCTTT. This gives the protein CASSIDRYPMNTEAFF.

The rearrangement links TRBV7-6 to TRBJ1-2; D unresolved. Germline V lookup: CDR1 SGHVS, CDR2 FNYEAQ. The V end was cut by 2 bases, the J end by 2 bases, with 12 bases between. The CDR3 runs 15 residues. The CDR3 DNA reads TGTGCCAGCAGCTTATGGGCAGGCGACAACTATGGCTACACCTTC. This codes for CASSLWAGDNYGYTF.

This clone appeared once. The chain couples TRBV18 to TRBJ2-5, with unresolved D. Trimming took 6 bases from V and 5 from J, leaving 10 bases between them. Per germline, CDR1 KGHSH and CDR2 LQKENI. The CDR3 has 12 amino acids. The CDR3 DNA reads TGTGCCAGCTCCCAAGTCAGGGAGACCCAGTACTTC. As protein: CASSQVRETQYF.

This clone appeared a single time. J is TRBJ1-2 and V is TRBV10-2, with D perhaps matching TRBD1 (6 bases). Germline V lookup: CDR1 WSHSY, CDR2 SAAADI. The germline V and J ends were trimmed by 4 bases and 8 bases, with 14 bases remaining between them. The length of the CDR3 is 13 residues. The DNA of the CDR3 is TGCGCCAGCAGTGGGACAGACAAAAAAGGCTACACCTTC. Its protein product is CASSGTDKKGYTF.

The rearrangement joins TRBV5-1 to TRBJ1-2; weak D call: TRBD1 (5 bases). CDR3 length equals 14 residues. V lost 9 bases to trimming and J lost 3 bases, with 18 bases between them. Per the germline V gene, CDR1 is SGHRS and CDR2 is YFSETQ. The CDR3 spells CATRQGPDHYGYTF. The CDR3 coding sequence is TGCGCCACCAGGCAGGGTCCAGATCACTATGGCTACACCTTC.

J is TRBJ1-1 and V is TRBV5-6; 7 bases are a match to TRBD1. Trimming at V came to 0 bases and at J to 4 bases, leaving 9 bases not matched to a gene. Per the germline V gene, CDR1 is SGHDT and CDR2 is YYEEEE. CDR3 length: 16 residues. For the CDR3, the DNA is TGTGCCAGCAGCTTGGAAAGACAGGGATGGGTCACTGAAGCTTTCTTT. It is translated as CASSLERQGWVTEAFF.

This sequence joins TRBV6-5 and TRBJ1-5; 7 bases are shared with TRBD1. This CDR3 is 14 amino acids long. Germline lookup yields CDR1 MNHEY and CDR2 SVGAGI. V lost 5 bases to trimming and J lost 3 bases; unmatched junction nucleotides: 4. The CDR3 spells CASSQQGTNQPQHF. The DNA of the CDR3 is TGTGCCAGCAGTCAACAGGGGACCAATCAGCCCCAGCATTTT.

For this clone: The junction shows a germline mismatch at one end, possibly a read error. The chain combines TRBV10-3 with TRBJ2-1, with 9 bases matching TRBD1. CDR3 size: 16 residues. Per the germline V gene, CDR1 is ENHRY and CDR2 is SYGVKD. The CDR3 DNA reads TGTGCCATCACTGAGACCGGGACAGGGAGGGACAATGAGCAGTTCTTC. Translated, it gives CAITETGTGRDNEQFF.

J is TRBJ2-7 and V is TRBV29-1, with D perhaps TRBD2 (5 bases). Between the trimmed V and J ends, which lost 0 bases and 1 base, there was a span of 10 bases. The CDR3 is made up of 14 amino acids. Germline loops: CDR1 SQVTM, CDR2 ANQGSEA. The CDR3 loop is CSVEDGGSSYEQYF. In nucleotides, the CDR3 is TGCAGCGTTGAAGATGGAGGTTCATCCTACGAGCAGTACTTC.

The rearrangement uses TRBV19 and TRBJ1-1, with 11 bases aligning to TRBD1. V trimming: 4 bases; J trimming: 6 bases; junction bases outside the gene matches: 4. Germline CDR1 is LNHDA and CDR2 is SQIVND (reference sequence). This CDR3 is 14 amino acids long. The CDR3 DNA sequence: TGTGCCAGTAGTAGGACAGGGGGCAACGCTGAAGCTTTCTTT. Its protein product is CASSRTGGNAEAFF.

The gene calls are TRBV18 and TRBJ2-1; D gene ambiguous. In germline, CDR1 is KGHSH, CDR2 LQKENI. The CDR3 loop spans 14 amino acids. V gave up 0 bases and J gave up 3 bases, with 6 bases separating them. The CDR3 sequence is CASSPPAGYNEQFF. The CDR3, as DNA: TGTGCCAGCTCACCACCGGCAGGCTACAATGAGCAGTTCTTC.

The chain recombines TRBV5-1 with TRBJ2-7; 9 bases are a match to TRBD1. Germline V gene data show CDR1 as SGHRS and CDR2 as YFSETQ. Trimming at V came to 3 bases and at J to 1 base, leaving 2 bases not matched to a gene. The CDR3 length is 14 residues. The CDR3 region is CASSSGTGSYEQYF. The CDR3 DNA follows: TGCGCCAGCAGCTCCGGGACAGGGTCCTACGAGCAGTACTTC.

The J gene is TRBJ2-2, the V gene TRBV7-2, with TRBD2 as a possible D gene (5 bases). The CDR3 runs to 16 residues. The V and J ends lost 4 bases and 1 base respectively, with 13 bases between them. Germline-derived CDR1 and CDR2 are SGHTA and FQGNSA. DNA of the CDR3: TGTGCCAGCAGCTCCCTCAATGCGGGGAACACCGGGGAGCTGTTTTTT. Protein product: CASSSLNAGNTGELFF. The full variable domain, rest sourced from reference TRBV7-2 and TRBJ2-2, is GAGVSQSPSNKVTEKGKDVELRCDPISGHTALYWYRQSLGQGLEFLIYFQGNSAPDKSGLPSDRFSAERTGGSVSTLTIQRTQQEDSAVYLCASSSLNAGNTGELFFGEGSRLTVL.

CDR3 protein: CASRLHGGGNYEQYF. In nucleotides, the CDR3 is TGTGCCAGCAGGCTGCATGGGGGGGGGAACTACGAGCAGTACTTC. This sequence joins TRBV6-6 and TRBJ2-7, with TRBD2 matching over 7 bases. This CDR3 has 15 residues. The germline V gene encodes CDR1 MNHNY and CDR2 SVGAGI (reference sequence). Losses at the gene ends were 6 bases for V and 3 bases for J; bases not matched to a gene: 11.

This clone was seen only once. V and J are TRBV2 and TRBJ2-1; D perhaps matches TRBD1 (6 bases). CDR3 length equals 15 residues. Per germline, CDR1 SNHLY and CDR2 FYNNEI. V lost 4 bases and J lost 3, with 13 bases in between. CDR3 DNA sequence: TGTGCCAGCAGTGGTCGGAACAGGGACTACAATGAGCAGTTCTTC. It codes for CASSGRNRDYNEQFF.

This sequence joins TRBV30 and TRBJ1-1, with 9 bases fitting TRBD1. V shed 4 bases, J shed 4 bases, and the junction held 4 bases outside the gene matches. The germline V gene encodes CDR1 GTSNPN and CDR2 SVGIG (reference sequence). This CDR3 is built from 13 residues. As DNA, the CDR3 is TGTGCCTGGAATCCGACAGGGGGCACTGAAGCTTTCTTT. It codes for CAWNPTGGTEAFF.

The rearrangement links TRBV5-1 to TRBJ2-7; TRBD1 agrees at 7 bases. Germline CDR1 SGHRS, CDR2 YFSETQ. The ends lost 0 bases at V and 3 bases at J; junction bases unmatched: 6. The CDR3 is 15 amino acids. The CDR3 sequence is CASSLAPGQNYEQYF. For the CDR3, the DNA is TGCGCCAGCAGCTTGGCTCCGGGACAGAACTACGAGCAGTACTTC. Variable domain in full (rest from reference TRBV5-1 and TRBJ2-7): KAGVTQTPRYLIKTRGQQVTLSCSPISGHRSVSWYQQTPGQGLQFLFEYFSETQRNKGNFPGRFSGRQFSNSRSEMNVSTLELGDSALYLCASSLAPGQNYEQYFGPGTRLTVT.

The genes are TRBV19 and TRBJ1-2; D gene ambiguous. CDR1 LNHDA and CDR2 SQIVND come from the germline V gene (reference sequence). V shed 7 bases and J shed 2 bases, with 11 bases lying between them. The CDR3 is 13 amino acids. CDR3 sequence: CASNWASNYGYTF. The CDR3 DNA reads TGTGCCAGTAACTGGGCCAGCAACTATGGCTACACCTTC.

The CDR3 nucleotides are TGTGCCAGCAGCGTAGATTGGGGGCCCTACAATGAGCAGTTCTTC. The encoded protein is CASSVDWGPYNEQFF. This rearrangement joins TRBV9 to TRBJ2-1, with a tentative D call TRBD1 (6 bases). The CDR3 length is 15 residues. CDR1 is SGDLS, CDR2 YYNGEE, per germline. Trimming cost V 0 bases and J 2 bases, with 9 bases left between them.